The sequence of this T cell receptor beta chain was determined in a study of cytomegalovirus exposure and HLA in healthy donors. Produced via immunoSEQ multiplex PCR; TCRdb's table is partial and in-frame only. The table includes around 160,000 clones, about 90% detected once. The receptor comes from a woman under 30 in good health and CMV-seropositive. The sequencing input was PBMCs.

CDR3 nucleotides: TGTGCCAGCAGTTACACTACGGGATTTTCTCACTATGGCTACACCTTC. Translated, it gives CASSYTTGFSHYGYTF. The chain carries TRBV6-5 and TRBJ1-2; D not certain. Germline V lookup: CDR1 MNHEY, CDR2 SVGAGI. With 2 bases removed from V and 3 bases from J, the gap between germline ends came to 16 bases. The CDR3 totals 16 residues.